This TCR beta chain is from a study of blood T cell repertoires in COVID-19. V lost 4 bases and J 2 bases, leaving 17 bases between the germline ends. CDR1 and CDR2 from the germline V gene are MGHRA and YSYEKL. The CDR3 length is 17 residues. Libraries were prepared by immunoSEQ multiplex PCR; TCRdb keeps only in-frame clonotypes and omits some of them. This sample has 350,000 or so clones, with approximately 92% found just once. The clonotype originates from a young woman who had recovered from COVID-19. Sequencing input: PBMCs or T cells enriched from blood (not recorded which). The gene calls are TRBV4-1 and TRBJ1-4; D not certain. The CDR3 region is CASSPGNSLGTNEKLFF. The CDR3 DNA reads as TGCGCCAGCAGCCCGGGGAACAGCTTGGGGACTAATGAAAAACTGTTTTTT.